One sample yielded the 26 T cell receptor beta chains listed below, sequenced in a study of blood T cells in healthy people across ages. Then a second PCR, running about 7 to 11 cycles, was carried out with a sample-barcoded 5' primer and a J-beta primer mix. A single record per CDR3 protein comes from TCRdb applying MiXCR to the 5' RACE reads. The repertoire holds about 1.7 million distinct CDR3 sequences, with roughly 30% as singletons. The specimen was blood. The source of these receptors is a woman in her twenties or thirties in good health.

The chain combines TRBV7-2 with TRBJ1-2; D perhaps matches TRBD1 (5 bases). The CDR3 covers 16 residues. V was clipped by 0 bases and J by 7 bases, with 18 bases between them. Germline lookup yields CDR1 SGHTA and CDR2 FQGNSA. In DNA, the CDR3 is TGTGCCAGCAGCTTAGCCGCAGGGATCCACCAAGGTGGCTACACCTTC. It translates to CASSLAAGIHQGGYTF. The full variable domain, its missing parts supplied by reference TRBV7-2 and TRBJ1-2, is GAGVSQSPSNKVTEKGKDVELRCDPISGHTALYWYRQSLGQGLEFLIYFQGNSAPDKSGLPSDRFSAERTGGSVSTLTIQRTQQEDSAVYLCASSLAAGIHQGGYTFGSGTRLTVV.

The chain joins TRBV28 to TRBJ2-3, with 7 positions matching TRBD1. The CDR3 is 13 residues long. CDR1 is MDHEN, CDR2 SYDVKM, per germline. The junction had 7 bases not matched to a gene; V was cut back by 7 bases and J by 6 bases. The CDR3 sequence is CASTRGRWDTQYF. CDR3 sequence (DNA): TGTGCCAGCACAAGGGGGCGGTGGGATACGCAGTATTTT.

This chain uses TRBV5-6 with TRBJ1-5, with 9 bases that match TRBD1. The V and J ends lost 4 bases and 3 bases, in that order; junction bases with no gene match: 8. Germline-derived CDR1 and CDR2 are SGHDT and YYEEEE. The CDR3 loop spans 16 amino acids. As DNA, the CDR3 is TGTGCCAGCAGCGGACCGGGACAGGGCCTCAATCAGCCCCAGCATTTT. Its protein product is CASSGPGQGLNQPQHF.

The V gene is TRBV7-8, the J gene TRBJ2-1; possibly TRBD2 for D (5 bases). Germline assignment: CDR1 SGHVS and CDR2 FQNEAQ. Between the trimmed V and J ends, which lost 1 base and 8 bases, there was a span of 18 bases. The CDR3 runs to 16 residues. The CDR3, as DNA: TGTGCCAGCAGCTTAGGGCGTTTGCGGGCTAGGCATGAGCAGTTCTTC. Protein product: CASSLGRLRARHEQFF.

This clonotype was picked up many times. The chain couples TRBV7-3 to TRBJ2-3; D ambiguous. Trimming pared 0 bases from V and 5 bases from J, leaving 6 bases between. Germline values: CDR1 SGHTA, CDR2 FQGTGA. The CDR3 spans 13 residues. DNA for the CDR3: TGTGCCAGCAGCTTAACAGCAGGAGATACGCAGTATTTT. Translation gives CASSLTAGDTQYF.

As concerns this clonotype: A read error is possible here, since a much larger clone lies one base away. This chain uses TRBV10-3 with TRBJ2-5; TRBD2 agrees at 13 bases. The junction had 11 bases not matched to a gene; V was cut back by 2 bases and J by 11 bases. Per the germline V gene, CDR1 is ENHRY and CDR2 is SYGVKD. The CDR3 is 16 amino acids. The CDR3 nucleotides read TGTGCCATCAGTGAGCCTACTAGCGGGGGGGAGGTTGAGCAGTACTTC. Amino acids: CAISEPTSGGEVEQYF.

The J gene is TRBJ2-3, the V gene TRBV20-1, with a weak D call TRBD2 (5 bases). The CDR3 runs 15 residues. Deletions cut 1 base from V and 5 bases from J, with 16 bases between. Germline-derived CDR1 and CDR2 are DFQATT and SNEGSKA (reference sequence). The CDR3 sequence: CSARGPAEAGDTQYF. CDR3 nucleotides: TGCAGTGCTAGAGGCCCAGCGGAGGCCGGAGATACGCAGTATTTT.

Written as DNA, the CDR3 is TGTGCCAGCATCCAACAGGGGAGAGACACAGATACGCAGTATTTT. Protein: CASIQQGRDTDTQYF. V and J are TRBV12-3 or TRBV12-4 and TRBJ2-3, with TRBD1 matching over 7 bases. The CDR3 is made up of 15 amino acids. V was clipped by 7 bases and J by 2 bases; unmatched bases: 9.

In regard to this clonotype: Given a much more abundant clone one base away, this may be a read error. This chain uses TRBV7-2 with TRBJ2-1; 12 nucleotides line up with TRBD2. This CDR3 is built from 17 residues. Germline V gene sequence: CDR1 SGHTA, CDR2 FQGNSA. V shed 8 bases and J 9 bases; nucleotides not matched to a gene: 17. CDR3 coding DNA: TGTGCCAGCGGCCGAGGTTTGACTAGCGGGAGTTCGGGTGAGCAGTTCTTC. Translation: CASGRGLTSGSSGEQFF.

This chain connects TRBV18 to TRBJ2-3; tentatively, D is TRBD2 (5 bases). The CDR3 runs to 15 residues. Germline V lookup: CDR1 KGHSH, CDR2 LQKENI. The V end lost 1 base, the J end lost 4 bases, and 12 bases lay between the germline ends. The CDR3 loop is CASSPRGRTPDTQYF. CDR3 DNA sequence: TGTGCCAGCTCACCACGGGGAAGGACTCCAGATACGCAGTATTTT.

V gene TRBV6-6 combines with J gene TRBJ1-6; tentatively, D is TRBD1 (6 bases). Trimming took 9 bases from V and 12 from J, leaving 21 bases between them. Germline assignment: CDR1 MNHNY and CDR2 SVGAGI (reference sequence). This CDR3 has 14 residues. This CDR3 reads CASYHPGHRGPLHF. DNA of the CDR3: TGTGCCAGTTATCATCCGGGACACCGAGGACCCCTCCACTTT.

The chain is built from TRBV7-9 and TRBJ2-3, with 7 nucleotides matching TRBD1. Germline lookup yields CDR1 SEHNR and CDR2 FQNEAQ (reference sequence). This CDR3 is 15 amino acids long. The V segment lost 7 bases and the J segment 1 base; nucleotides outside the gene matches: 8. The CDR3 bases are TGTGCCAGCACCTTCTTCACAGGGGGCACAGATACGCAGTATTTT. This sequence encodes CASTFFTGGTDTQYF.

The chain employs TRBV5-1 and TRBJ2-3; 9 positions match TRBD2. J gave up 8 bases and V 8 bases, and 9 bases lay outside the gene matches. CDR1 and CDR2 (germline): SGHRS, YFSETQ. CDR3 length equals 13 residues. The chain's CDR3 is CARADVSGSTQYF. The CDR3 bases are TGCGCCAGGGCCGATGTTAGCGGGAGTACGCAGTATTTT.

The rearrangement uses TRBV5-1 and TRBJ2-7; D call uncertain. Germline values: CDR1 SGHRS, CDR2 YFSETQ. CDR3 length: 15 amino acids. V was pared by 4 bases and J by 4 bases, with 18 bases between. In DNA, the CDR3 is TGCGCCAGCAGCGTTTCAGTCTCACGATCGTACGAGCAGTACTTC. Translation gives CASSVSVSRSYEQYF. Full variable domain (outside the CDR3, taken from reference TRBV5-1 and TRBJ2-7): KAGVTQTPRYLIKTRGQQVTLSCSPISGHRSVSWYQQTPGQGLQFLFEYFSETQRNKGNFPGRFSGRQFSNSRSEMNVSTLELGDSALYLCASSVSVSRSYEQYFGPGTRLTVT.

The V and J genes are TRBV7-2 and TRBJ2-3; 8 bases fit TRBD1. Germline V gene sequence: CDR1 SGHTA, CDR2 FQGNSA. The junction had 7 bases not matched to a gene; V was cut back by 4 bases and J by 1 base. The CDR3 totals 16 residues. The CDR3 DNA is TGTGCCAGCAGCTCCCCGGACAGGGCGGGCACAGATACGCAGTATTTT. This codes for CASSSPDRAGTDTQYF.

This clonotype was detected a few times. This sequence joins TRBV9 and TRBJ2-1, with TRBD1 matching over 8 bases. The ends lost 0 bases at V and 9 bases at J; junction bases unmatched: 8. The CDR3 is 15 residues long. Germline CDR1 is SGDLS and CDR2 is YYNGEE. The CDR3 bases are TGTGCCAGCAGCGTAGCCCGGGACAGGATCGGTGAGCAGTTCTTC. Encoded protein: CASSVARDRIGEQFF.

This clonotype was counted between two and nine times. The chain joins TRBV20-1 to TRBJ1-4; 7 bases fit TRBD1. Germline trimming cut 4 bases from V and 7 bases from J; bases unmatched to any gene: 6. The CDR3 contains 13 residues. Germline V gene sequence: CDR1 DFQATT, CDR2 SNEGSKA (reference sequence). The CDR3 DNA reads as TGCAGTGCTATTACAGGGGTCGCTGAAAAACTGTTTTTT. Translation gives CSAITGVAEKLFF.

This clonotype appeared a few times. The rearrangement links TRBV7-3 to TRBJ2-2; D is perhaps TRBD1 (6 bases). The CDR3 is 17 amino acids. Germline V gene sequence: CDR1 SGHTA, CDR2 FQGTGA. V was trimmed by 1 base and J by 4 bases, leaving 16 bases between them. The CDR3 DNA reads TGTGCCAGCAGCTTAATATTTACCCAGGGGTTCACCGGGGAGCTGTTTTTT. It specifies CASSLIFTQGFTGELFF.

The V call is TRBV5-1, the J call TRBJ1-4; the D gene is possibly TRBD1 (5 bases). CDR1 is SGHRS, CDR2 YFSETQ, per germline. CDR3 size: 14 residues. V lost 4 bases to trimming and J lost 6 bases, with 13 bases between them. CDR3 DNA sequence: TGCGCCAGCAGCACTGGTGGGACGGATGAAAAACTGTTTTTT. Its translation is CASSTGGTDEKLFF.

In this sample, this clonotype turned up a few times. This rearrangement joins TRBV15 to TRBJ2-5; D is perhaps TRBD2 (6 bases). V was shortened by 0 bases and J by 5 bases, with 10 bases between the two germline ends. Germline assignment: CDR1 LNHNV and CDR2 YYDKDF (reference sequence). The CDR3 length is 14 residues. CDR3 sequence reads: CATSRDPGGETQYF. DNA of the CDR3: TGTGCCACCAGCAGAGATCCTGGGGGGGAGACCCAGTACTTC.

In its sample, this clonotype was seen a few times. The chain uses TRBV12-3 or TRBV12-4 and TRBJ1-6; a possible D gene is TRBD1 (5 bases). V dropped 5 bases and J dropped 10 bases, with 15 bases sitting between them. CDR3 length equals 14 residues. The CDR3 bases are TGTGCCAGCAGTGCCCCCAGGGAAGGCTCACCCCTCCACTTT. This gives the protein CASSAPREGSPLHF.

This rearrangement joins TRBV6-5 to TRBJ2-1, with D perhaps TRBD1 (5 bases). Per the germline V gene, CDR1 is MNHEY and CDR2 is SVGAGI. V shed 0 bases and J shed 0 bases, with 12 bases lying between them. This CDR3 is built from 17 residues. The CDR3 loop reads CASSYSVGLSSYNEQFF. The CDR3 nucleotides are TGTGCCAGCAGTTACTCGGTGGGGCTGAGCTCCTACAATGAGCAGTTCTTC.

This clonotype appeared many times. The chain combines TRBV5-1 with TRBJ1-2; the D is unclear. Germline CDR1 reads SGHRS; CDR2 reads YFSETQ. This CDR3 comprises 14 residues. V lost 5 bases and J lost 5, with 16 bases in between. CDR3 DNA: TGCGCCAGCAGTCCGTTCGAGCTCCAGTATGGCTACACCTTC. Amino acids: CASSPFELQYGYTF.

The rearrangement uses TRBV11-2 and TRBJ2-1; D remains unclear. The V and J ends lost 6 bases and 1 base respectively, with 13 bases between them. This CDR3 region has 15 residues. Looked up from germline, CDR1 is SGHAT and CDR2 is FQNNGV. CDR3 DNA: TGTGCCAGCAGATGCCCGGGTTGGTCCTACAATGAGCAGTTCTTC. Translated, it gives CASRCPGWSYNEQFF.

The J gene is TRBJ1-1, the V gene TRBV7-9; no clear D. Germline-derived CDR1 and CDR2 are SEHNR and FQNEAQ (reference sequence). Trimming shortened V by 7 bases and J by 11 bases, and 17 bases separated the two germline ends. The CDR3 sequence is 12 residues long. In DNA, the CDR3 is TGTGCCAGCACCCGGGCCCCGGGCGATGCTTTCTTT. Protein: CASTRAPGDAFF.

This clonotype was seen only once. CDR3 DNA sequence: TGCAGTGCTAGAGTAGGGTACGGGGGCCGCACCGGGGAGCTGTTTTTT. Translation: CSARVGYGGRTGELFF. The chain carries TRBV20-1 and TRBJ2-2; D tentatively fits TRBD1 or TRBD2 (6 bases each). The V end lost 1 base, the J end lost 4 bases, and 16 bases lay between the germline ends. CDR3 length: 16 amino acids. In germline, CDR1 is DFQATT, CDR2 SNEGSKA (reference sequence).